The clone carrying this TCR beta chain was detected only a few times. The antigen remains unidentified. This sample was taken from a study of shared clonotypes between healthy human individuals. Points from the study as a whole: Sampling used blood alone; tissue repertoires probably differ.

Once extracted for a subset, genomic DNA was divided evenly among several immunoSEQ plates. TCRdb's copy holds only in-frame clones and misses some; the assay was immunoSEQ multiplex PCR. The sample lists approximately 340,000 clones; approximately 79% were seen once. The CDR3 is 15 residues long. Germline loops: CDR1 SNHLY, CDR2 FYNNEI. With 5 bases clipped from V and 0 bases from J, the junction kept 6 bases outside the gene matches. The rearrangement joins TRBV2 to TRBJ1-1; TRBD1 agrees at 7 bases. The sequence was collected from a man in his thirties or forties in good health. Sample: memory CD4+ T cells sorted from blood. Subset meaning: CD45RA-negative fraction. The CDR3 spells CASSQPGTVNTEAFF. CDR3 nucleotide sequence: TGTGCCAGCAGTCAGCCCGGGACAGTGAACACTGAAGCTTTCTTT. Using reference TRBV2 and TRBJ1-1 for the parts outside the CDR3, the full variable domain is EPEVTQTPSHQVTQMGQEVILRCVPISNHLYFYWYRQILGQKVEFLVSFYNNEISEKSEIFDDQFSVERPDGSNFTLKIRSTKLEDSAMYFCASSQPGTVNTEAFFGQGTRLTVV.